This entry describes one T cell receptor beta chain. Under the authors' procedure: For nucleated cells, counts were estimated from reference gene primer amplification. The repertoire was sequenced with immunoSEQ multiplex PCR; TCRdb's copy has only in-frame clones and lacks some. V and J calls plus clone size are reproduced from that table; the DNA served to infer D and trimming. The table has 200,000 to 300,000 clones, around 89% seen once. V was clipped by 1 base and J by 0 bases; unmatched bases: 1. The CDR3 is made up of 16 amino acids. CDR1 and CDR2 (germline): MGHRA, YSYEKL. These data are taken from a study of blood T cell repertoires in COVID-19. Study at large: Sources were T cells, B-cell-depleted T cells, or PBMCs; the material itself was cDNA or gDNA.

Recruits, aged roughly 18 to 90 years, lived in approximately 26 US areas. The chain couples TRBV4-1 to TRBJ1-1; 11 bases line up with TRBD1. The sequenced material came from PBMCs or T cells enriched from blood (not recorded which). The receptor comes from a woman aged 40-49 years with acute COVID-19. In DNA form, the CDR3 reads TGCGCCAGCAGCCAAGGGGACAGGGGGTTGAACACTGAAGCTTTCTTT. Its protein is CASSQGDRGLNTEAFF.